These T cell receptor beta chains were read from a single sample in a study of blood T cells in healthy people across ages. A single record per CDR3 protein comes from TCRdb applying MiXCR to the 5' RACE reads. The sample consists of about 780,000 distinct CDR3 sequences, about 42% of them appearing once. Sequenced material: blood. The source of these receptors is a man older than 75 in good health. Each CDR3 is given with its conserved first and last residue.

v_call	cdr3_aa
TRBV4-1	CASSHTRDRGSNQPQHF
TRBV25-1	CASSDVGSGYNEQFF
TRBV7-2	CASSNGAGGTYNSPLHF
TRBV24-1	CATSDLSPGQGLYNEQYF
TRBV14	CASSLSGRASNEQFF
TRBV29-1	CSVETTGSRDDEQYF
TRBV24-1	CAIASSKLAGATNEQFF
TRBV6-1	CGQPSYNEQFF
TRBV27	CASPDSPGEQYF
TRBV7-8	CASSPGGDWSYNGQFF
TRBV28	CASSPSGDPFSYEQYF
TRBV15	CATSRDGFSSGGNTGELFF
TRBV12-3/TRBV12-4	CASSPVADTQYF
TRBV3-1	CARPGGFDEQYF
TRBV29-1	CSGQYNEKLFF
TRBV7-9	CASSGGGGQPQHF
TRBV7-2	CASSFRNIQYF
TRBV13	CASSLGGRSYYNEQFF
TRBV20-1	CSARPLRGRETQYF
TRBV6-2/TRBV6-3	CASSSFGGASQPQHF
TRBV20-1	CSARTADSSYNEQFF
TRBV27	CASSYTSGEYNEQYF
TRBV12-3/TRBV12-4	CASSLGDRGRGYTF
TRBV6-2/TRBV6-3	CASSWGGSSYEQYF
TRBV29-1	CSVEPGQPYNEQFF
TRBV7-9	CASSRRGIEGDSPLHF
TRBV12-3/TRBV12-4	CASSLARGANQPQHF
TRBV7-9	CASSVGHLEAFF
TRBV10-3	CAIRRQGDEQYF
TRBV10-3	CAIRDDRGNQPQHF
TRBV4-3	CASSQGDRGLGYTF
TRBV7-9	CASSLGQGARANVLTF
TRBV27	CASSSSSASTDTQYF
TRBV7-2	CASSHRGFSGANVLTF
TRBV28	CASSSPGTGSYEQYF
TRBV20-1	CSATEIGQDNSPLHF
TRBV12-3/TRBV12-4	CASSFGSGDKETQYF
TRBV12-3/TRBV12-4	CASNPARLTADAQYF
TRBV6-2/TRBV6-3	CASSYKDVYNEQFF
TRBV11-2	CASSLDLGGGYNEQFF
TRBV6-5	CASSFRASTYEQYF
TRBV5-1	CASSSTPGGAQTDTQYF
TRBV29-1	CSVEIPLAGGTDTQYF
TRBV4-3	CASSRDGSYGYTF
TRBV5-1	CASSLQDTDTQYF
TRBV24-1	CATSDLRDSTYNEQFF
TRBV3-1	CASSHGTGENYGYTF
TRBV5-1	CASSVIPGQGAETQYF